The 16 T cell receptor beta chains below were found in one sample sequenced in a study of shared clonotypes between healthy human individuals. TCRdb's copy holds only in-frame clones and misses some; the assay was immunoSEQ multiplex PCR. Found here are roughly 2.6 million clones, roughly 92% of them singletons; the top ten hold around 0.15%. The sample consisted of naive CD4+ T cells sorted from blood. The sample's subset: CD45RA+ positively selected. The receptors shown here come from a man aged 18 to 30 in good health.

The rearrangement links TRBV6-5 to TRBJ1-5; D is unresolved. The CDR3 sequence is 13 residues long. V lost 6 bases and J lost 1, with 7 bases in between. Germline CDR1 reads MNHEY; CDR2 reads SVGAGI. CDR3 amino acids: CASRQWSNQPQHF. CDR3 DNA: TGTGCCAGCAGACAATGGAGCAATCAGCCCCAGCATTTT.

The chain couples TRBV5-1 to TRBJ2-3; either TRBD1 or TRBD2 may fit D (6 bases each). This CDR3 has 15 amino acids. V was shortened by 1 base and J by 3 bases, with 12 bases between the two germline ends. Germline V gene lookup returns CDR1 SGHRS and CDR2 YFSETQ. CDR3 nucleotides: TGCGCCAGCAGCTTGATGGGGGGCCGGACAGATACGCAGTATTTT. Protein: CASSLMGGRTDTQYF. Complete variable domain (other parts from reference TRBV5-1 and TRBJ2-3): KAGVTQTPRYLIKTRGQQVTLSCSPISGHRSVSWYQQTPGQGLQFLFEYFSETQRNKGNFPGRFSGRQFSNSRSEMNVSTLELGDSALYLCASSLMGGRTDTQYFGPGTRLTVL.

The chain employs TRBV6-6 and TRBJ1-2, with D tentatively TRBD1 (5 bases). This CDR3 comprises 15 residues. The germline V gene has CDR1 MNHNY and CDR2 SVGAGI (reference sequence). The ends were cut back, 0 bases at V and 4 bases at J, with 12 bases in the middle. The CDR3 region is CASSYSQGFTYGYTF. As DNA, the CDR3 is TGTGCCAGCAGTTACTCGCAGGGATTCACCTATGGCTACACCTTC.

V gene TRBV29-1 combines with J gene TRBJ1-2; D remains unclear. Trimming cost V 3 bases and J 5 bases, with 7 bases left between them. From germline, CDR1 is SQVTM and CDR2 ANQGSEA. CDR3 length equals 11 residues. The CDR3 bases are TGCAGCGTTGAGCACGGGTATGGCTACACCTTC. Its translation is CSVEHGYGYTF.

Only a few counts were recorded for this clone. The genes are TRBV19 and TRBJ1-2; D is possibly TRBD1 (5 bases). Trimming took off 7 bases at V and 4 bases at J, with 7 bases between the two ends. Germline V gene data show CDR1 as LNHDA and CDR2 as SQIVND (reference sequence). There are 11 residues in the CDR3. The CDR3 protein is CASTGFYGYTF. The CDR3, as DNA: TGTGCCAGTACAGGGTTCTATGGCTACACCTTC.

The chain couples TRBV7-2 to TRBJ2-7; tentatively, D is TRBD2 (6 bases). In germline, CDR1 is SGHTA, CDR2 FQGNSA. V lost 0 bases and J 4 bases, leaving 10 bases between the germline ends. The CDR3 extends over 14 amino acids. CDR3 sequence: CASSLALAEYEQYF. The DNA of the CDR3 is TGTGCCAGCAGCTTAGCATTAGCGGAATACGAGCAGTACTTC.

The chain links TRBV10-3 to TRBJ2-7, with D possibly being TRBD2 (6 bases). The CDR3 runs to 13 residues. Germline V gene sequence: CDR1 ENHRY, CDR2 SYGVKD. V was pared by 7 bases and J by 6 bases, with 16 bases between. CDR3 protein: CAITPGPGSEQYF. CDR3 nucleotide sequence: TGTGCCATCACCCCGGGACCCGGGAGCGAGCAGTACTTC.

The chain's CDR3 is CASSLVSPYEQYF. The CDR3 DNA reads as TGTGCCAGCAGCTTAGTCTCCCCCTACGAGCAGTACTTC. V is TRBV11-2 and J is TRBJ2-7; unclear D gene. Germline lookup yields CDR1 SGHAT and CDR2 FQNNGV. The CDR3 is 13 amino acids. V lost 1 base and J lost 2, with 6 bases in between.

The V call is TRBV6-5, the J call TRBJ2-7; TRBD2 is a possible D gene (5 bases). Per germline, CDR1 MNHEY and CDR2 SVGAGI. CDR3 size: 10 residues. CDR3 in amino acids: CGHHKREQYF. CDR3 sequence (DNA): TGTGGTCACCATAAGCGGGAGCAGTACTTC.

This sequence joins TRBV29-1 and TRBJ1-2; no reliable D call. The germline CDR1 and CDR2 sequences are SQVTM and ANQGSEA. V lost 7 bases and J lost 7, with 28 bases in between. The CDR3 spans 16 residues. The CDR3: CSAHRALVSSCGGYTF. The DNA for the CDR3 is TGCAGCGCCCACCGGGCCCTTGTATCGTCGTGTGGTGGCTACACCTTC.

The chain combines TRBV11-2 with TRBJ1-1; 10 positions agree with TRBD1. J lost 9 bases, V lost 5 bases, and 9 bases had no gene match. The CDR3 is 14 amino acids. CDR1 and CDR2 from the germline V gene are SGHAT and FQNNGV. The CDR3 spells CASSPTPGQGKAFF. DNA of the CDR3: TGTGCCAGCAGCCCGACTCCGGGACAGGGGAAAGCTTTCTTT.

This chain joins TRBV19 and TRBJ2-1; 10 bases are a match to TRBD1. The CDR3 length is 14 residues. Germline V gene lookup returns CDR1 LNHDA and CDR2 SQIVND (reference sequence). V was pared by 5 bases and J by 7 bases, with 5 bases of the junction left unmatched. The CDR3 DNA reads TGTGCCAGTAGTCCGACAGGGGGCAAAAATGAGCAGTTCTTC. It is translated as CASSPTGGKNEQFF.

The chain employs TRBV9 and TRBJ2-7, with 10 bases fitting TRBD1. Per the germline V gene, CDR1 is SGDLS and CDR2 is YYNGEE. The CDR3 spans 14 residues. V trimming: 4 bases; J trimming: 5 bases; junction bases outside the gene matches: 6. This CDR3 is CASSKTGGLNEQYF. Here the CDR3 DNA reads TGTGCCAGCAGCAAGACAGGGGGCTTAAACGAGCAGTACTTC. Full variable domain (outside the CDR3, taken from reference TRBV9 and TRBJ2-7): DSGVTQTPKHLITATGQRVTLRCSPRSGDLSVYWYQQSLDQGLQFLIQYYNGEERAKGNILERFSAQQFPDLHSELNLSSLELGDSALYFCASSKTGGLNEQYFGPGTRLTVT.

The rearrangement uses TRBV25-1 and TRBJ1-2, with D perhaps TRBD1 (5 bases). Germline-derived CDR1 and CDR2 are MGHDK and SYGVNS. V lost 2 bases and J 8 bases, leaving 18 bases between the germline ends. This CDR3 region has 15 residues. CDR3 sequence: CASSEEERGLWGYTF. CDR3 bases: TGTGCCAGCAGTGAAGAGGAAAGGGGTCTATGGGGCTACACCTTC.

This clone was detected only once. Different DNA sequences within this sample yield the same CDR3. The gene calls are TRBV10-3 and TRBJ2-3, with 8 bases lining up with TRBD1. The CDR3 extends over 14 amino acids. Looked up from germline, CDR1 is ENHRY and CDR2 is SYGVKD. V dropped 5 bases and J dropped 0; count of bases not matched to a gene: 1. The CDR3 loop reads CAISRTGSTDTQYF. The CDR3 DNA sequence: TGTGCCATCAGTCGGACAGGGAGCACAGATACGCAGTATTTT.

CDR3 bases: TGTGCCAGCAGTTTGGAGGGGGGAAGCACCGGGGAGCTGTTTTTT. Its protein product is CASSLEGGSTGELFF. This chain joins TRBV27 and TRBJ2-2; the D call may be TRBD1 or TRBD2 (6 bases each). The CDR3 runs to 15 residues. Germline V gives CDR1 MNHEY, CDR2 SMNVEV (reference sequence). V dropped 3 bases and J dropped 4 bases, with 12 bases sitting between them.